The clone carrying this TCR beta chain was seen many times. Its antigen remains unknown. TCRdb fed the multiplex PCR reads into MiXCR, producing one record per CDR3 protein. The sample comprises about 170,000 distinct CDR3 sequences, 25% to 40% of which are singletons, and approximately 3.9% rests with the top ten. Samples came from axillary lymph nodes draining the breast cancer. CDR1 is KGHDR, CDR2 SFDVKD, per germline. Trimming took 5 bases from V and 0 from J, leaving 11 bases between them. The CDR3 extends over 15 amino acids. These data come from a study of breast tumors, draining lymph nodes, adjacent tissues. Study-level results: Tumor repertoires ranked between lymph nodes and nontumor tissue in diversity, with V and J gene preferences. Findings are consistent with lymph node origin and intratumoral expansion of most tumor T cells.

The sample comprised axillary lymph node tissue. This chain links TRBV24-1 with TRBJ2-3; no reliable D call. This TCR was sampled from a female donor with breast cancer. Some clones in this sample may be carry-over from other donors' samples. CDR3 in amino acids: CATSANVGSTDTQYF. In DNA, the CDR3 is TGTGCCACCAGTGCTAATGTCGGTAGCACAGATACGCAGTATTTT.